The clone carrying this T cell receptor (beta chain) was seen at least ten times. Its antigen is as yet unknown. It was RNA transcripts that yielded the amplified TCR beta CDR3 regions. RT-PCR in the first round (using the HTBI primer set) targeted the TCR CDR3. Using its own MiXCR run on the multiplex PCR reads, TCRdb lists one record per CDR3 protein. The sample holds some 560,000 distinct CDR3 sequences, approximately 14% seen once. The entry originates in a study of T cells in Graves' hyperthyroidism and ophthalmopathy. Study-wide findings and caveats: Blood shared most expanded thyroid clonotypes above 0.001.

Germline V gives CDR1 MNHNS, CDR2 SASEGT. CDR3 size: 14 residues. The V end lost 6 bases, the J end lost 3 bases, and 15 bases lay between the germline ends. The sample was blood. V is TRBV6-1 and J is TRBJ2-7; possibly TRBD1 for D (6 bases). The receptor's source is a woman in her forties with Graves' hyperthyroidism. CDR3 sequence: CASRETGKGYEQYF. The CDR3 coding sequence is TGTGCCAGCAGGGAAACAGGGAAGGGCTACGAGCAGTACTTC.